The clone carrying this TCR beta chain was found a few times. This specimen comes from a study of T-cell reconstitution after alpha-beta-depleted transplantation in children. Library preparation (for TCRbeta) was performed with unique molecular identifiers. Each CDR3 protein gets one entry after TCRdb re-called the PCR reads with MiXCR. The repertoire consists of approximately 400,000 distinct CDR3 sequences, with roughly 11% occurring once and the leading ten covering over 4.5%. From germline, CDR1 is SGHTA and CDR2 FQGNSA. V lost 8 bases and J 1 base, leaving 15 bases between the germline ends. This CDR3 has 14 amino acids.

This chain joins TRBV7-2 and TRBJ2-7; D is tentatively TRBD1 or TRBD2 (5 bases each). The material sequenced was PBMCs from the stem cell graft donor, taken from the stem cell graft. The clonotype was recovered from a human donor who donated a stem cell graft to a child with acute myeloid leukemia. CDR3 sequence reads: CASGLVGGSYEQYF. As DNA, the CDR3 is TGTGCCAGCGGTTTAGTTGGGGGATCCTACGAGCAGTACTTC.